This T cell receptor beta chain is from a study of Ad26.COV2.S vaccination and SARS-CoV-2 variants (dated by TCRdb to the early 2020s). Background for the entire study: Donors in the vaccine arm were drawn from COV1001, a multicentre, randomized, double-blind, placebo-controlled phase I-IIa trial testing Ad26.COV2.S in healthy adults. Ad26.COV2.S was administered intramuscularly at 5 x 10^10 or 1 x 10^11 viral particles, either as a single shot or as two shots given 56 days apart. TCRbeta repertoire sequencing served as the tool for gauging how specific and how broad the SARS-CoV-2-reactive T cell receptors were following Ad26.COV2.S vaccination. A total of roughly 32 samples were included in the TCR-sequenced set, comprising roughly 20 Ad26.COV2.S vaccine recipients, 5 placebo recipients and 8 SARS-CoV-2 convalescent individuals. Trial participants were randomized into five groups of five, in which low-dose or high-dose Ad26.COV2.S was given once or twice, or placebo was given on both occasions. Investigators remained blinded to trial group allocation during experiments and outcome assessment.

The immunoSEQ Assay was used to sequence TCRbeta CDR3 regions. After extraction, genomic DNA underwent amplification by bias-controlled multiplex PCR, followed by high-throughput sequencing. As for how the authors treated the data: To quantify the absolute abundance of each unique TCRbeta CDR3 region, sequences were collapsed and filtered. T cell fraction was estimated by normalizing TCRbeta template counts to usable DNA, which was measured by amplifying reference genes present in all nucleated cells. Repertoire TCRs were annotated as SARS-CoV-2-specific by exact matching of V gene, CDR3 amino acid sequence and J gene to a known reactive TCR set. The reference SARS-CoV-2 TCR set was derived from MIRA and filtered for enrichment in COVID-19-positive ImmuneCODE repertoires, a step that removed public or cross-reactive TCRs. Based on the MIRA antigens, annotated TCRs were further analysed at the level of specific ORF or position within ORF. Depth was the summed frequency of annotated unique rearrangements, while breadth was defined as annotated unique rearrangements over total unique productive rearrangements. Two-sided Wilcoxon rank-sum tests were used to compare TCR breadth between groups. TCRdb provides this immuneACCESS table in a form limited to in-frame rearrangements. Some clones are lacking; in checked studies, under half of them reflect an unresolved V gene, and why the rest are absent is not known. That table furnishes V, J and clone size, whereas the DNA furnished D and trimming. The sample yields roughly 380,000 clones; roughly 87% were counted once. The biggest ten clones account for about 3.4% of the sample.

Results and caveats for the whole study, not just this receptor: The study was not powered for comparison of responses between vaccine doses or regimens. Spike-specific TCR breadth was higher in Ad26.COV2.S recipients than in placebo recipients (P = 0.0014). According to the authors, total T cell responses may have been underestimated by the TCR breadth and depth analyses. Substantial breadth of spike-specific CD8+ and CD4+ T cell responses was reported after vaccination. Non-spike TCR breadth was comparable between vaccine and placebo recipients, consistent with the vaccine containing only spike.

From its cysteine to its phenylalanine, the CDR3 spans 15 amino acids. Of all the DNA, just the CDR3 is kept, 45 bases in frame from base 1. The junction carries 13 bases between V and J, which are trimmed by 0 bases and 7 bases respectively. As encoded in the germline V gene, CDR1 is MGHRA while CDR2 is YSYEKL. There are a few counts of this clone. Its antigen is currently not known. No much larger clone exists at a distance of one base, and base qualities are not known. What this sample's treatment or condition label stands for: around 19 received Ad26.COV2.S at low or high dose, single or two shots; several received placebo; per-sample allocation not given. Repertoires of vaccine and placebo recipients were sequenced from samples collected on day 63 after the first injection. In Cohort 1b, about two dozen adults aged 18-55 years were enrolled at a single site in Boston, USA, between 29 July and 7 August 2020. Ad26.COV2.S consisted of a replication-incompetent adenovirus type 26 vector by which a prefusion-stabilized SARS-CoV-2 spike protein from the original Wuhan strain was expressed.

Material: peripheral blood, obtained in a trial of Ad26.COV2.S vaccine versus placebo. The rearranged chain carries TRBV4-1 and TRBJ1-5; the D gene is possibly TRBD1, with 5 bases matching. The TCR comes from a person aged 18-65 years who received the Ad26.COV2.S COVID-19 vaccine or a placebo. The CDR3 protein sequence reads: CASSQDRGLRQPQHF. The sequence in DNA is TGCGCCAGCAGCCAAGATCGGGGCCTCAGGCAGCCCCAGCATTTT.